This T cell receptor beta chain was captured by sequencing in a study of shared clonotypes between healthy human individuals. For this clone: The target antigen is unknown.

TCRdb's table, derived via immunoSEQ multiplex PCR, lists solely in-frame clones and lacks some. The sample has some 1,600,000 clones; 95% to 99% are singletons. Findings and limits, study-wide: Naive CD4 clonotypes were shared across a few donors at 5% to 6%. Sorted-subset samples were not fully sequenced, rarefaction indicated.

The CDR3 covers 14 residues. With 3 bases removed from V and 0 bases from J, the gap between germline ends came to 6 bases. From germline, CDR1 is SEHNR and CDR2 FQNEAQ (reference sequence). Sequencing was carried out using naive CD4+ T cells sorted from blood. Specified subset: CD45RA+ positively selected. This receptor was taken from a young man in good health. The chain has TRBV7-9 and TRBJ2-1; D not resolved. The CDR3 DNA follows: TGTGCCAGCAGCTTCCGGAGCTCCTACAATGAGCAGTTCTTC. Amino acids: CASSFRSSYNEQFF.